These 17 T cell receptor beta chains came from one sample sequenced in a study of regulatory T cells in long-lasting Graves disease. Time point of the sample: newly diagnosed GD, antithyroid drugs for less than 3 months. RNA from PBMCs was the source of the TCR library. CDR3-region Arm-PCR and iRepertoire HTBI primers produced the TCR beta libraries. TCRdb reanalysed the multiplex PCR reads using MiXCR and keeps one entry per CDR3 protein. Among more than 450,000 distinct CDR3 sequences, around 13% were seen once, and the ten largest hold 8.9%. These same records also appear under a second study, on T cells in Graves' hyperthyroidism and ophthalmopathy.

The sequencing used peripheral blood mononuclear cells (PBMCs), collected at new diagnosis, from a patient treated with antithyroid drugs. These receptors came from a woman younger than 45 with Graves disease.

The chain has TRBV18 and TRBJ2-2, with 12 bases lining up with TRBD1. The germline V gene has CDR1 KGHSH and CDR2 LQKENI. The CDR3 is 15 residues long. Trimming at V came to 5 bases and at J to 7 bases, leaving 5 bases not matched to a gene. This CDR3 is CASSSGQGAIGELFF. The CDR3 DNA is TGTGCCAGCTCATCGGGACAGGGGGCGATCGGGGAGCTGTTTTTT.

Ten or more counts support this clonotype. This chain uses TRBV3-1 with TRBJ1-2; a possible D gene is TRBD1 (6 bases). V was cut by 4 bases and J by 10 bases, with 16 bases left in between. The CDR3 is 13 amino acids. The germline gives CDR1 LGHDT, CDR2 YNNKEL (reference sequence). The CDR3: CASSPGQGLVYTF. CDR3 in DNA: TGTGCCAGCAGCCCTGGTCAGGGGTTGGTCTACACCTTC.

The sample holds a few counts of this clonotype. The chain combines TRBV27 with TRBJ1-2; 8 nucleotides agree with TRBD1. V gave up 0 bases and J gave up 8 bases; unmatched junction bases: 11. There are 16 residues in the CDR3. Germline V gives CDR1 MNHEY, CDR2 SMNVEV (reference sequence). The CDR3 sequence is CASSLSYLQGGQGYTF. CDR3 in DNA: TGTGCCAGCAGTTTATCTTATCTACAGGGGGGACAGGGCTACACCTTC.

This chain joins TRBV9 and TRBJ2-1; 14 bases are a match to TRBD2. CDR1 is SGDLS, CDR2 YYNGEE, per germline. Trimming cost V 0 bases and J 9 bases; bases outside gene matches: 17. CDR3 size: 20 residues. The CDR3 coding sequence is TGTGCCAGCAGCGTAGACCCGGGACTAGCGGGAGTCTACGTGTGGAGTGAGCAGTTCTTC. It encodes CASSVDPGLAGVYVWSEQFF.

The rearrangement uses TRBV5-6 and TRBJ1-1, with TRBD1 identical over 9 bases. The CDR3 loop spans 15 amino acids. CDR1 is SGHDT and CDR2 is YYEEEE in the germline V gene. After removal of 6 bases from V and 6 bases from J, the junction contained 12 bases not matched to a gene. CDR3 sequence (DNA): TGTGCCAGCATCAAACTACCGGGACAGGGATCTGAAGCTTTCTTT. Residues: CASIKLPGQGSEAFF.

The sample holds many counts of this clonotype. The rearrangement uses TRBV6-2 or TRBV6-3 and TRBJ2-7; 11 nucleotides align to TRBD1. CDR1 and CDR2 from the germline V gene are MNHEY and SVGEGT. With 0 bases clipped from V and 4 bases from J, the junction kept 8 bases outside the gene matches. The CDR3 runs 17 residues. This CDR3 reads CASSYSPGQGVFYEQYF. CDR3 DNA sequence: TGTGCCAGCAGTTACTCGCCGGGACAGGGGGTTTTTTACGAGCAGTACTTC.

This clonotype was seen at least ten times. The chain is built from TRBV6-5 and TRBJ1-1, with no clear D. From germline, CDR1 is MNHEY and CDR2 SVGAGI. The CDR3 runs to 16 residues. V lost 0 bases, J lost 4 bases, and 15 bases lay in between. CDR3 nucleotides: TGTGCCAGCAGTTACTCTGCTTCGAGTCTAGGCACTGAAGCTTTCTTT. Residues: CASSYSASSLGTEAFF.

This clonotype was counted between two and nine times. This chain uses TRBV7-9 with TRBJ2-1, with 9 bases matching TRBD2. V shed 5 bases, J shed 12 bases, and the junction held 5 bases outside the gene matches. This CDR3 contains 12 residues. The germline CDR1 and CDR2 sequences are SEHNR and FQNEAQ (reference sequence). Written as DNA, the CDR3 is TGTGCCAGCAGCCGCCTACTAGCGGGGCAGTTCTTC. Translated, it gives CASSRLLAGQFF.

This clonotype was detected ten times or more. This chain links TRBV3-1 with TRBJ1-2, with D tentatively TRBD1 (6 bases). V lost 5 bases to trimming and J lost 8 bases, with 18 bases between them. This CDR3 comprises 14 residues. In germline, CDR1 is LGHDT, CDR2 YNNKEL (reference sequence). CDR3 coding DNA: TGTGCCAGCAGCAAAACGAACAGGGATGCCGGCTACACCTTC. Translation gives CASSKTNRDAGYTF.

This clonotype was recorded a few times. The rearrangement uses TRBV19 and TRBJ1-5, with no clear D. V dropped 4 bases and J dropped 7 bases, with 8 bases sitting between them. The CDR3 loop spans 12 amino acids. Germline CDR1 is LNHDA and CDR2 is SQIVND (reference sequence). The DNA for the CDR3 is TGTGCCAGTAGTAACTGGGGACAGCCCCAGCATTTT. It is translated as CASSNWGQPQHF.

The sample holds a few counts of this clonotype. The chain has TRBV27 and TRBJ1-5; D unresolved. Germline CDR1 MNHEY, CDR2 SMNVEV (reference sequence). With 0 bases removed from V and 6 bases from J, the gap between germline ends came to 6 bases. The CDR3 sequence is 13 residues long. DNA for the CDR3: TGTGCCAGCAGTTTATCTTGGGTTCAGCCCCAGCATTTT. Translated: CASSLSWVQPQHF.

The chain combines TRBV10-2 with TRBJ2-1; possible D gene TRBD1, 7 bases. Germline V CDR1 and CDR2: WSHSY, SAAADI. The CDR3 length is 17 residues. V lost 5 bases and J 3 bases, leaving 20 bases between the germline ends. The CDR3 DNA reads TGCGCCAGCAGTTTCGGCCCGGGGCGGGACAGCTACAATGAGCAGTTCTTC. It encodes CASSFGPGRDSYNEQFF.

This clonotype was seen only a few times. This could be a read error, since a much larger clone is one nucleotide away. J is TRBJ2-3 and V is TRBV28, with a tentative D call TRBD1 (5 bases). V lost 5 bases and J 9 bases, leaving 15 bases between the germline ends. Per the germline V gene, CDR1 is MDHEN and CDR2 is SYDVKM. This CDR3 has 13 residues. The CDR3 sequence is CASSPTWGDTQYF. Written as DNA, the CDR3 is TGTGCCAGCAGTCCTACCTGGGGCGACACGCAGTATTTT.

The J gene is TRBJ1-4, the V gene TRBV28; perhaps TRBD1 as D (6 bases). V dropped 6 bases and J dropped 6 bases, with 17 bases sitting between them. Germline V lookup: CDR1 MDHEN, CDR2 SYDVKM. The CDR3 extends over 15 amino acids. The CDR3 region has the DNA TGTGCCAGCAGGGGGGGGGCTTCCCCTTATGAAAAACTGTTTTTT. Protein: CASRGGASPYEKLFF.

This rearrangement joins TRBV4-1 to TRBJ1-5; tentatively, D is TRBD1 (5 bases). The CDR3 extends over 17 amino acids. Trimming shortened V by 0 bases and J by 4 bases, and 16 bases separated the two germline ends. CDR1 is MGHRA, CDR2 YSYEKL, per germline. The CDR3 is CASSQERGVQGNQPQHF. In DNA, the CDR3 is TGCGCCAGCAGCCAAGAGAGGGGCGTCCAGGGAAATCAGCCCCAGCATTTT.

There are a few counts of this clonotype. Just one base apart from a much larger clone, this may be a read error. Likely a read error: the CDR3 ends without its conserved phenylalanine or tryptophan. The CDR3 coding sequence is TGTGCCAGCAGAGAGGGGTACACTGAAGCTTTCCTT. Amino acid sequence: CASREGYTEAFL. The chain employs TRBV6-2 or TRBV6-3 and TRBJ1-1; tentative D call: TRBD1 (5 bases). The CDR3 is 12 residues long. Deletions cut 6 bases from V and 3 bases from J, with 8 bases between. CDR1 MNHEY and CDR2 SVGEGT come from the germline V gene.

This clonotype was found many times. The J gene is TRBJ1-3, the V gene TRBV28; D not resolved. V lost 6 bases and J lost 1, with 28 bases in between. Germline lookup yields CDR1 MDHEN and CDR2 SYDVKM. The CDR3 is 20 amino acids. The CDR3 nucleotides are TGTGCCAGCAGCTTTCCCGCCGAACAATTGAACTCGGAATCTGGAAACACCATATATTTT. It encodes CASSFPAEQLNSESGNTIYF.